This is a list of T cell receptor beta chains from one sample in a study of blood T cells in healthy people across ages. TCRdb itself ran the 5' RACE reads through MiXCR, one entry per CDR3 protein. The table shows over 1,500,000 distinct CDR3 sequences, with just under 50% occurring only once. Sequencing was carried out using blood. These receptors originate from a woman in her thirties or forties in good health. Each CDR3 is given with its conserved first and last residue. The D gene is left open where the match is weak. Clone size appears in some rows only: once, few, many, or a class for an expanded clone.

TRBD1	TRBV7-8	TRBJ2-7	.	CASSAYLGETGGSYEQYF	TGTGCCAGCAGCGCGTACCTTGGAGAGACAGGGGGCTCCTACGAGCAGTACTTC
TRBD1	TRBV25-1	TRBJ1-6	.	CASSDTGTGHSPLHF	TGTGCCAGCAGTGACACCGGGACAGGACATTCACCCCTCCACTTT
.	TRBV4-3	TRBJ1-2	few	CASSQAVRANYGYTF	TGCGCCAGCAGCCAAGCAGTTCGAGCTAACTATGGCTACACCTTC
.	TRBV7-9	TRBJ1-6	.	CASSSDRTNSPPHF	TGTGCCAGCAGCTCAGACCGAACTAATTCACCCCCCCACTTT
.	TRBV18	TRBJ1-4	.	CASSPRFAGVATNEKLFF	TGTGCCAGCTCACCACGTTTCGCAGGAGTAGCAACTAATGAAAAACTGTTTTTT
.	TRBV20-1	TRBJ2-1	.	CSAKGGLTYNEQFF	TGCAGTGCTAAGGGGGGGCTAACCTACAATGAGCAGTTCTTC
.	TRBV6-4	TRBJ2-7	.	CASPPRDGNYEQYF	TGTGCCAGCCCGCCCCGGGACGGAAACTACGAGCAGTACTTC
TRBD1	TRBV28	TRBJ2-6	.	CASSLSLGGGSGANVLTF	TGTGCCAGCAGTTTATCCCTAGGGGGCGGCTCTGGGGCCAACGTCCTGACTTTC
.	TRBV20-1	TRBJ1-1	few	CSAPRRGRLGTEAFF	TGCAGTGCCCCCCGGCGAGGGCGGTTGGGCACTGAAGCTTTCTTT
TRBD1	TRBV20-1	TRBJ1-2	few	CSAPDRAPDGYTF	TGCAGTGCCCCAGACAGGGCCCCTGATGGCTACACCTTC
TRBD2	TRBV6-5	TRBJ2-1	few	CASSYRRTSGRGSYNEQFF	TGTGCCAGCAGTTATCGCCGGACCTCAGGGAGGGGCTCCTACAATGAGCAGTTCTTC
TRBD2	TRBV20-1	TRBJ2-7	.	CSARTAGLADYEQYF	TGCAGTGCTAGAACCGCGGGACTAGCGGACTACGAGCAGTACTTC
.	TRBV6-5	TRBJ2-7	.	CASSPGRRGSSYEQYF	TGTGCCAGCAGCCCCGGAAGACGGGGAAGCTCCTACGAGCAGTACTTC
TRBD2	TRBV24-1	TRBJ2-1	few	CATSDPGTSSIYNEQFF	TGTGCCACCAGTGACCCAGGGACTAGCAGTATCTACAATGAGCAGTTCTTC